This T cell receptor beta chain was documented in a study of spatial heterogeneity in lung cancer. This clonotype was counted ten times or more. TCRdb ran MiXCR on the 5' RACE reads and lists one entry per CDR3 protein. The profile shows around 110,000 distinct CDR3 sequences, 12% of them singletons. The CDR3 sequence is 15 residues long. Germline-derived CDR1 and CDR2 are SQVTM and ANQGSEA. The junction had 9 bases not matched to a gene; V was cut back by 4 bases and J by 3 bases. This sample's time point: blood at routine non-recurrence follow-up after resection. No cell sorting; template was whole RNA from tumor, lung tissue or PBMC.

This specimen was PBMCs, taken at follow-up. The J gene is TRBJ1-1, the V gene TRBV29-1; 9 bases line up with TRBD1. The receptor was derived from a male donor with early-stage non-small cell lung cancer. The DNA of the CDR3 is TGCAGCGTTGCGAGTGCACAGGGGGCTCACACTGAAGCTTTCTTT. Amino acid sequence: CSVASAQGAHTEAFF.